Listed below are T cell receptor beta chains from one sample, sequenced in a study of T cell clonotyping in hematopoietic cell transplantation. Sequencing was performed with immunoSEQ multiplex PCR; in TCRdb, only in-frame clones are kept and a portion is missing. This table has approximately 4,200 clones, roughly 96% appearing once. Sample: PBMCs, taken 100 days after allogeneic stem cell transplant. All receptors derive from a male patient aged 35-50 years who had an allogeneic stem cell transplant from a related donor, so the T cells may come from the graft donor. Some clones in this sample may be carry-over from other donors' samples. Each CDR3 is given with its conserved first and last residue. The order of the fields is D gene, V gene, J gene, clone size, CDR3 protein, CDR3 DNA. The D gene is left open where the match is weak. Not every row has a clone size; where given, it reads once, few, many or a size class.

>-|TRBV7-2|TRBJ2-5|-
CASSLARQETQYF
TGTGCCAGCAGCTTAGCCAGGCAAGAGACCCAGTACTTC
>-|TRBV7-2|TRBJ2-1|-
CASSSYAGEQFF
TGTGCCAGCAGCTCCTACGCAGGTGAGCAGTTCTTC
>TRBD2|TRBV19|TRBJ2-2|-
CASSIDLAGGGTGELFF
TGTGCCAGTAGTATAGACCTAGCGGGAGGAGGGACCGGGGAGCTGTTTTTT
>-|TRBV5-1|TRBJ2-7|-
CASSRSLEGLGEQYF
TGCGCCAGCAGCCGTAGTTTGGAGGGGCTCGGCGAGCAGTACTTC
>TRBD1|TRBV30|TRBJ2-5|-
CAWSVIRGRPNRETQYF
TGTGCCTGGAGTGTTATCAGGGGGCGGCCTAACAGGGAGACCCAGTACTTC
>-|TRBV11-2|TRBJ1-6|-
CASSPTGRVGDYNSPLHF
TGTGCCAGCAGCCCTACCGGGAGGGTGGGAGACTATAATTCACCCCTCCACTTT
>-|TRBV6-5|TRBJ2-1|-
CASSIWTAQYNEQFF
TGTGCCAGCAGTATTTGGACAGCCCAATACAATGAGCAGTTCTTC
>-|TRBV27|TRBJ2-2|-
CASSLGGGYTGELFF
TGTGCCAGCAGTTTAGGGGGGGGCTACACCGGGGAGCTGTTTTTT
>TRBD1|TRBV19|TRBJ1-2|-
CASSQGQASYGYTF
TGTGCCAGTAGCCAGGGACAGGCGAGCTATGGCTACACCTTC
>TRBD1|TRBV27|TRBJ2-1|-
CASSPGTVNEQFF
TGTGCCAGCAGTCCCGGGACAGTAAATGAGCAGTTCTTC
>TRBD1|TRBV7-9|TRBJ1-1|-
CASSLEVGGQNTEAFF
TGTGCCAGCAGCTTAGAAGTAGGGGGCCAGAACACTGAAGCTTTCTTT
>TRBD2|TRBV7-8|TRBJ2-3|-
CASRGLANTDTQYF
TGTGCCAGCAGGGGACTAGCTAACACAGATACGCAGTATTTT
>-|TRBV5-1|TRBJ1-1|-
CASSFYQRDTEAFF
TGCGCCAGCAGCTTCTACCAACGGGACACTGAAGCTTTCTTT
>-|TRBV5-4|TRBJ1-1|-
CASSPGGGAGASTEAFF
TGTGCCAGCAGCCCTGGAGGCGGGGCAGGGGCAAGCACTGAAGCTTTCTTT
>TRBD1|TRBV4-3|TRBJ2-7|-
CASSFRTGGYEQYF
TGCGCCAGCAGCTTTAGGACAGGGGGCTACGAGCAGTACTTC
>-|TRBV14|TRBJ2-2|-
CASSQLNTGELFF
TGTGCCAGCAGCCAGCTGAACACCGGGGAGCTGTTTTTT
>-|TRBV6-5|TRBJ1-2|-
CASSLRGSHNGYTF
TGTGCCAGCAGTCTCCGGGGCAGTCACAATGGCTACACCTTC
>TRBD2|TRBV14|TRBJ2-5|once
CASSQDRGLAGGETQYF
TGTGCCAGCAGCCAAGACCGCGGACTAGCGGGAGGAGAGACCCAGTACTTC
>-|TRBV9|TRBJ1-1|-
CASSVVYGNTEAFF
TGTGCCAGCAGCGTAGTATATGGGAACACTGAAGCTTTCTTT
>TRBD2|TRBV5-4|TRBJ2-5|-
CASSLGSGDQETQYF
TGTGCCAGCAGCTTGGGTAGCGGGGATCAAGAGACCCAGTACTTC
>-|TRBV5-4|TRBJ2-7|-
CASSWMFMNEQYF
TGTGCCAGCAGCTGGATGTTTATGAACGAGCAGTACTTC
>-|TRBV10-1|TRBJ1-2|-
CASSERQAYGYTF
TGCGCCAGCAGTGAGCGTCAGGCCTATGGCTACACCTTC
>-|TRBV7-9|TRBJ1-1|once
CASSFVKLSPPRVLEAFF
TGTGCCAGCAGCTTTGTCAAATTGAGCCCGCCCCGGGTATTAGAAGCTTTCTTT
>TRBD2|TRBV27|TRBJ2-3|-
CASSSQRGPFTDTQYF
TGTGCCAGCAGTTCCCAGCGGGGGCCCTTCACAGATACGCAGTATTTT
>-|TRBV14|TRBJ1-1|-
CASSSELNTEAFF
TGTGCCAGCAGTTCAGAGTTGAACACTGAAGCTTTCTTT
>TRBD1|TRBV28|TRBJ2-1|-
CASRADRGPYNEQFF
TGTGCCAGCAGAGCCGACAGGGGGCCCTACAATGAGCAGTTCTTC
>TRBD2|TRBV11-3|TRBJ2-2|-
CASSPIAGGPGELFF
TGTGCCAGCAGCCCAATAGCGGGAGGGCCCGGGGAGCTGTTTTTT
>-|TRBV2|TRBJ1-1|-
CASSVLRNTEAFF
TGTGCCAGCAGTGTTTTGCGGAACACTGAAGCTTTCTTT
>TRBD1|TRBV7-2|TRBJ1-2|once
CASSPQGAYGYTF
TGTGCCAGCAGCCCCCAGGGGGCCTATGGCTACACCTTC
>-|TRBV29-1|TRBJ2-2|-
CSVFGGANTGELFF
TGCAGCGTTTTCGGGGGAGCGAACACCGGGGAGCTGTTTTTT
>-|TRBV28|TRBJ2-4|-
CASSLQGQTKNIQYF
TGTGCCAGCAGTTTACAGGGGCAGACCAAAAACATTCAGTACTTC
>TRBD1|TRBV2|TRBJ1-2|-
CASRRQGSLRGYTF
TGTGCCAGCAGACGACAGGGAAGCCTGAGGGGCTACACCTTC
>-|TRBV18|TRBJ1-5|-
CASSSLNQPQHF
TGTGCCAGCTCATCCCTTAATCAGCCCCAGCATTTT
>TRBD2|TRBV11-2|TRBJ2-7|-
CASSLVAGFSYEQYF
TGTGCCAGCAGCTTAGTAGCGGGATTCAGCTACGAGCAGTACTTC
>TRBD1|TRBV6-5|TRBJ2-7|-
CASSPRQGKQYF
TGTGCCAGCAGTCCGAGACAGGGGAAGCAGTACTTC
>-|TRBV7-2|TRBJ1-5|-
CASSLVGGSNQPQHF
TGTGCCAGCAGCTTAGTGGGCGGTAGCAATCAGCCCCAGCATTTT
>-|TRBV5-1|TRBJ2-1|-
CASSLDTVASYNEQFF
TGCGCCAGCAGCTTGGATACGGTTGCCTCCTACAATGAGCAGTTCTTC
>TRBD1|TRBV19|TRBJ1-5|-
CASRDRSNQPQHF
TGTGCCAGTCGGGACAGAAGCAATCAGCCCCAGCATTTT
>-|TRBV29-1|TRBJ1-1|-
CSVLRGRMNTEAFF
TGCAGCGTTCTCCGGGGTCGGATGAACACTGAAGCTTTCTTT
>TRBD1|TRBV29-1|TRBJ1-1|-
CSADRGLNTEAFF
TGCAGCGCTGACAGGGGGCTGAACACTGAAGCTTTCTTT
>-|TRBV5-1|TRBJ1-3|once
CASSLVGTGNTIYF
TGCGCCAGCAGCTTGGTAGGGACTGGAAACACCATATATTTT
>TRBD2|TRBV9|TRBJ2-7|-
CASSAGGSYAYEQYF
TGTGCCAGCAGCGCGGGGGGGTCTTATGCCTACGAGCAGTACTTC
>-|TRBV19|TRBJ1-2|-
CASSTLGSRYGYTF
TGTGCCAGTAGTACCTTGGGGTCCCGCTATGGCTATACCTTC
>TRBD2|TRBV7-3|TRBJ2-1|-
CASSLLAGASYNEQFF
TGTGCCAGCAGCTTACTAGCGGGAGCTTCCTACAATGAGCAGTTCTTC
>-|TRBV4-1|TRBJ1-5|-
CASSPQRRAVWQPQHF
TGCGCCAGCAGCCCCCAGAGGAGGGCCGTTTGGCAGCCCCAGCATTTT
>-|TRBV7-2|TRBJ1-3|-
CASNTAGSGSLSGNTIYF
TGTGCCAGCAACACTGCGGGTTCGGGTTCCCTCTCTGGAAACACCATATATTTT
>-|TRBV10-3|TRBJ2-1|-
CAISGQINEQFF
TGTGCCATCAGTGGGCAGATCAATGAGCAGTTCTTC
>TRBD1|TRBV7-9|TRBJ1-5|-
CASSFWTGATNQPQHF
TGTGCCAGCAGCTTCTGGACAGGGGCCACCAATCAGCCCCAGCATTTT
>-|TRBV4-1|TRBJ1-5|-
CASSQTYRARSNQPQHF
TGCGCCAGCAGCCAAACCTACAGGGCTCGAAGCAATCAGCCCCAGCATTTT
>-|TRBV5-4|TRBJ1-2|-
CASSLGSEYGYTF
TGTGCCAGCAGCTTGGGGTCGGAGTATGGCTACACCTTC
>-|TRBV19|TRBJ2-3|-
CASSIRTDTQYF
TGTGCCAGTAGTATCCGCACAGATACGCAGTATTTT
>TRBD1|TRBV5-1|TRBJ2-7|-
CASKAGGNEQYF
TGCGCCAGCAAGGCAGGGGGTAACGAGCAGTACTTC
>-|TRBV28|TRBJ1-3|once
CASNRKTGNTIYF
TGTGCCAGCAATAGAAAAACTGGAAACACCATATATTTT
>-|TRBV7-9|TRBJ2-1|-
CASSRNLRQANEQFF
TGTGCCAGCAGCCGCAATTTAAGACAGGCGAATGAGCAGTTCTTC